These 3 T cell receptor beta chains were sequenced from one sample in a study of shared clonotypes between healthy human individuals (TCRdb year 2020). Library method: the immunoSEQ multiplex PCR assay. Imported from immuneACCESS, the table was reduced by TCRdb to in-frame sequences with V and J called. These copies leave out some clones; in studies compared against another copy, an unresolved V gene accounts for under half, and the cause of the remainder is not known. Within this sample are 550,000 to 600,000 clones, with roughly 98% of them counted one time only. In total, the top ten clones hold 0.3% of the sample. CD8 naive samples were obtained by positive selection for CCR7 among CD45RO-negative cells, yielding a CD45RA+CCR7+ population from which TemRA cells were excluded. Sequencing input: naive CD8+ T cells sorted from blood. According to the study, the label for this sample's cell subset or site signals: CD45RA+CCR7+. These receptors were collected from a man aged 25-45 years in good health.

The chain recombines TRBV6-1 with TRBJ2-7; D assignment may be TRBD1 or TRBD2 (5 bases each). V lost 3 bases and J lost 5, with 14 bases in between. CDR3 length: 14 residues. CDR1 and CDR2 (germline): MNHNS, SASEGT. As DNA, the CDR3 is TGTGCCAGCAGTGAGGGACCGGGCCCCCACGAGCAGTACTTC. It is translated as CASSEGPGPHEQYF.

This chain connects TRBV5-6 to TRBJ1-1, with 8 positions matching TRBD1. Per germline, CDR1 SGHDT and CDR2 YYEEEE. The CDR3 is 13 amino acids. J lost 4 bases, V lost 2 bases, and 1 base had no gene match. CDR3 nucleotide sequence: TGTGCCAGCAGCTTTGGGACAGGCACTGAAGCTTTCTTT. Translation gives CASSFGTGTEAFF. Full variable domain (outside the CDR3, taken from reference TRBV5-6 and TRBJ1-1): DAGVTQSPTHLIKTRGQQVTLRCSPKSGHDTVSWYQQALGQGPQFIFQYYEEEERQRGNFPDRFSGHQFPNYSSELNVNALLLGDSALYLCASSFGTGTEAFFGQGTRLTVV.

The chain couples TRBV7-9 to TRBJ2-1, with 7 bases lining up with TRBD2. The ends lost 5 bases at V and 2 bases at J; junction bases unmatched: 15. Germline lookup yields CDR1 SEHNR and CDR2 FQNEAQ (reference sequence). The CDR3 sequence is 18 residues long. The CDR3: CASSNSGTVAGPYNEQFF. The CDR3 nucleotides are TGTGCCAGCAGCAACTCTGGTACGGTAGCGGGTCCCTACAATGAGCAGTTCTTC.